The 31 T cell receptor beta chains in this list originate from one sample, sequenced in a study of blood T cell repertoires in COVID-19. The repertoire was sequenced with immunoSEQ multiplex PCR; TCRdb's copy has only in-frame clones and lacks some. The sample contains about 170,000 clones, more than 70% of which appear only once. The sequencing input was PBMCs or T cells enriched from blood (not recorded which). These receptors all come from a woman aged 45-59 years in a cohort exposed to, infected with or recovered from COVID-19 (not recorded which).

The J gene is TRBJ2-1, the V gene TRBV7-9, with 11 nucleotides matching TRBD2. The V gene end was trimmed by 2 bases and the J gene end by 8 bases; junction bases not matched to a gene: 14. This CDR3 has 18 residues. Germline V gene lookup returns CDR1 SEHNR and CDR2 FQNEAQ (reference sequence). CDR3 coding DNA: TGTGCCAGCAGCTTATGGGGGGACTCTAGCGGGAGGTCTGATGAGCAGTTCTTC. Protein product: CASSLWGDSSGRSDEQFF. Drawing the rest from reference TRBV7-9 and TRBJ2-1, the complete variable domain is DTGVSQNPRHKITKRGQNVTFRCDPISEHNRLYWYRQTLGQGPEFLTYFQNEAQLEKSRLLSDRFSAERPKGSFSTLEIQRTEQGDSAMYLCASSLWGDSSGRSDEQFFGPGTRLTVL.

The chain joins TRBV6-6 to TRBJ2-7, with 10 positions matching TRBD1. V lost 5 bases and J lost 3; bases outside the gene matches: 7. Germline V gene data show CDR1 as MNHNY and CDR2 as SVGAGI (reference sequence). This CDR3 has 15 amino acids. The CDR3 bases are TGTGCCAGCAGTCTCGACAGGGGGCGTTACTACGAGCAGTACTTC. Translation gives CASSLDRGRYYEQYF.

The genes are TRBV6-1 and TRBJ1-4; 7 nucleotides align to TRBD1. The CDR3 contains 15 residues. The germline gives CDR1 MNHNS, CDR2 SASEGT. Trimming at V came to 2 bases and at J to 6 bases, leaving 6 bases not matched to a gene. The CDR3: CASSEIRTGYEKLFF. CDR3 DNA: TGTGCCAGCAGTGAAATAAGGACAGGCTATGAAAAACTGTTTTTT.

Here the CDR3 reads CASRNPGLALGANVLTF. DNA for the CDR3: TGTGCCAGCAGAAACCCCGGACTAGCGCTTGGGGCCAACGTCCTGACTTTC. The rearrangement uses TRBV28 and TRBJ2-6, with 9 positions matching TRBD2. Germline values: CDR1 MDHEN, CDR2 SYDVKM. V lost 6 bases to trimming and J lost 3 bases; unmatched junction nucleotides: 9. This CDR3 comprises 17 residues.

This chain connects TRBV7-9 to TRBJ2-7; 9 nucleotides agree with TRBD1. With 5 bases clipped from V and 5 bases from J, the junction kept 13 bases outside the gene matches. This CDR3 has 16 residues. Germline V gene sequence: CDR1 SEHNR, CDR2 FQNEAQ (reference sequence). The CDR3, as DNA: TGTGCCAGCAGCCACCAAGGACAGGGGCAAGCCCACGAGCAGTACTTC. Its translation is CASSHQGQGQAHEQYF.

The chain employs TRBV4-1 and TRBJ1-3, with D unresolved. V lost 1 base and J 0 bases, leaving 10 bases between the germline ends. Germline CDR1 MGHRA, CDR2 YSYEKL. The CDR3 is made up of 16 amino acids. This CDR3 reads CASSQVVDSSGNTIYF. In DNA form, the CDR3 reads TGCGCCAGCAGCCAAGTTGTCGACTCCTCTGGAAACACCATATATTTT.

The V and J genes are TRBV4-1 and TRBJ1-2; D unresolved. Trimming took 3 bases from V and 6 from J, leaving 14 bases between them. Per the germline V gene, CDR1 is MGHRA and CDR2 is YSYEKL. The CDR3 loop spans 14 amino acids. The CDR3 coding sequence is TGCGCCAGCAGCCACAGAACCCCGGCGGATGGCTACACCTTC. It encodes CASSHRTPADGYTF.

J is TRBJ2-1 and V is TRBV28; 13 bases align to TRBD2. Trimming cost V 4 bases and J 4 bases; bases outside gene matches: 13. The V gene's germline CDR1 is MDHEN and CDR2 SYDVKM. The CDR3 consists of 19 residues. CDR3 protein: CASSSLLMTSGGRYNEQFF. The CDR3 bases are TGTGCCAGCAGTTCCCTATTAATGACTAGCGGGGGGAGGTACAATGAGCAGTTCTTC. Using reference TRBV28 and TRBJ2-1 for the parts outside the CDR3, the full variable domain is DVKVTQSSRYLVKRTGEKVFLECVQDMDHENMFWYRQDPGLGLRLIYFSYDVKMKEKGDIPEGYSVSREKKERFSLILESASTNQTSMYLCASSSLLMTSGGRYNEQFFGPGTRLTVL.

The chain couples TRBV5-4 to TRBJ2-7; tentatively, D is TRBD1 (6 bases). Deletions cut 4 bases from V and 0 bases from J, with 14 bases between. Germline lookup yields CDR1 SGHNT and CDR2 YYREEE (reference sequence). The CDR3 is 15 residues long. The CDR3 sequence: CASSETGPSSYEQYF. For the CDR3, the DNA is TGTGCCAGCAGCGAAACAGGGCCTTCCTCCTACGAGCAGTACTTC. The complete variable domain, with remaining parts taken from reference TRBV5-4 and TRBJ2-7, reads ETGVTQSPTHLIKTRGQQVTLRCSSQSGHNTVSWYQQALGQGPQFIFQYYREEENGRGNFPPRFSGLQFPNYSSELNVNALELDDSALYLCASSETGPSSYEQYFGPGTRLTVT.

This CDR3 is CASSFGTGKGQPQHF. CDR3 bases: TGTGCCAGCAGCTTTGGGACAGGCAAGGGGCAGCCCCAGCATTTT. The rearrangement uses TRBV5-6 and TRBJ1-5; 8 positions match TRBD1. The ends lost 2 bases at V and 7 bases at J; junction bases unmatched: 8. Per the germline V gene, CDR1 is SGHDT and CDR2 is YYEEEE. This CDR3 region has 15 residues.

The V gene is TRBV10-3, the J gene TRBJ1-2; D gene ambiguous. Germline CDR1 is ENHRY and CDR2 is SYGVKD. The CDR3 is 14 residues long. V gave up 0 bases and J gave up 4 bases, with 9 bases separating them. The CDR3 reads CAISESGGPYGYTF. The CDR3 DNA reads TGTGCCATCAGTGAGTCAGGAGGTCCCTATGGCTACACCTTC.

A few counts support this clone. The chain combines TRBV2 with TRBJ2-1; D might be TRBD2 (5 bases). Trimming pared 6 bases from V and 0 bases from J, leaving 15 bases between. Per germline, CDR1 SNHLY and CDR2 FYNNEI. This CDR3 spans 16 amino acids. CDR3 nucleotide sequence: TGTGCCAGCAGACTGGACCTGGGGAGCTCCTACAATGAGCAGTTCTTC. It yields the protein CASRLDLGSSYNEQFF.

The gene calls are TRBV5-6 and TRBJ2-1, with 10 bases aligning to TRBD2. The J segment lost 6 bases and the V segment lost 0 bases, leaving 3 bases of the junction unmatched. CDR1 and CDR2 from the germline V gene are SGHDT and YYEEEE. This CDR3 has 15 residues. CDR3 in DNA: TGTGCCAGCAGCTTGGAGTGGACTAGCGGCAATGAGCAGTTCTTC. Translating it yields CASSLEWTSGNEQFF.

The V call is TRBV5-1, the J call TRBJ2-1, with 8 bases aligning to TRBD2. CDR3 length: 14 residues. CDR1 is SGHRS, CDR2 YFSETQ, per germline. Trimming at V came to 5 bases and at J to 8 bases, leaving 9 bases not matched to a gene. DNA for the CDR3: TGCGCCAGCAGTCGCGGGAGGAACGACGATGAGCAGTTCTTC. Translated, it gives CASSRGRNDDEQFF.

The chain couples TRBV19 to TRBJ1-5, with D unresolved. CDR1 is LNHDA and CDR2 is SQIVND in the germline V gene (reference sequence). V was trimmed by 3 bases and J by 0 bases, leaving 15 bases between them. The CDR3 is 17 residues long. The DNA for the CDR3 is TGTGCCAGTAGTATGAGCATAAATACCCTTAGCAATCAGCCCCAGCATTTT. Encoded protein: CASSMSINTLSNQPQHF.

This chain connects TRBV6-5 to TRBJ1-4; 8 nucleotides match TRBD1. V lost 6 bases to trimming and J lost 5 bases; unmatched junction nucleotides: 8. Germline CDR1 reads MNHEY; CDR2 reads SVGAGI. CDR3 length: 15 residues. The CDR3 loop reads CASSSTGTGNEKLFF. The CDR3 DNA is TGTGCCAGCAGCTCCACCGGGACAGGAAATGAAAAACTGTTTTTT.

The rearrangement joins TRBV13 to TRBJ2-1, with 10 bases identical to TRBD2. This CDR3 has 15 amino acids. Germline loops: CDR1 PRHDT, CDR2 FYEKMQ (reference sequence). V lost 0 bases, J lost 9 bases, and 5 bases stayed unmatched. The CDR3 DNA is TGTGCCAGCAGCTTAGGAGCGGGAGGGCCGTCTGAGCAGTTCTTC. This gives the protein CASSLGAGGPSEQFF.

This rearrangement joins TRBV7-2 to TRBJ1-1; D is possibly TRBD1 (5 bases). From germline, CDR1 is SGHTA and CDR2 FQGNSA. V gave up 4 bases and J gave up 6 bases, with 21 bases separating them. The CDR3 consists of 16 residues. CDR3 DNA sequence: TGTGCCAGCAGCTACACACGGGGGGATCCGGGCTCTGAAGCTTTCTTT. The encoded protein is CASSYTRGDPGSEAFF.

The chain couples TRBV4-1 to TRBJ2-7, with D possibly matching TRBD2 (6 bases). This CDR3 has 16 amino acids. The germline V and J ends were trimmed by 4 bases and 1 base, with 17 bases remaining between them. The V gene's germline CDR1 is MGHRA and CDR2 YSYEKL. The CDR3 DNA reads as TGCGCCAGCAGCCTCGAGGAGGGGTCGGGGTCCTACGAGCAGTACTTC. Translated: CASSLEEGSGSYEQYF.

The rearrangement joins TRBV27 to TRBJ1-2, with 8 bases fitting TRBD1. CDR3 length: 12 amino acids. J gave up 7 bases and V 5 bases, and 3 bases lay outside the gene matches. Looked up from germline, CDR1 is MNHEY and CDR2 is SMNVEV (reference sequence). The CDR3 nucleotides are TGTGCCAGCAGTCCCAGGGGGCGTGGCTACACCTTC. Translation: CASSPRGRGYTF.

V is TRBV19 and J is TRBJ2-7; D not certain. Trimming took 2 bases from V and 4 from J, leaving 12 bases between them. The germline gives CDR1 LNHDA, CDR2 SQIVND (reference sequence). There are 14 residues in the CDR3. CDR3 residues: CASSISGGEYEQYF. The DNA of the CDR3 is TGTGCCAGTAGTATATCGGGTGGTGAGTACGAGCAGTACTTC.

The rearrangement uses TRBV5-4 and TRBJ2-5; 7 nucleotides match TRBD2. Per the germline V gene, CDR1 is SGHNT and CDR2 is YYREEE (reference sequence). V shed 3 bases and J 8 bases; nucleotides not matched to a gene: 7. The CDR3 sequence is 13 residues long. The CDR3 nucleotides read TGTGCCAGCAGCTACCAGCGGGGAGAAACCCAGTACTTC. Translation: CASSYQRGETQYF.

As to this clone: In the same sample, other DNA sequences code for this CDR3. The chain joins TRBV5-1 to TRBJ1-1; weak D call: TRBD1 (5 bases). Trimming cost V 2 bases and J 1 base, with 9 bases left between them. The germline V gene encodes CDR1 SGHRS and CDR2 YFSETQ. The CDR3 has 14 amino acids. The CDR3 region has the DNA TGCGCCAGCAGCTTACATGGACAGAACACTGAAGCTTTCTTT. Translation: CASSLHGQNTEAFF. The entire variable domain, with the rest obtained from reference TRBV5-1 and TRBJ1-1, is as follows: KAGVTQTPRYLIKTRGQQVTLSCSPISGHRSVSWYQQTPGQGLQFLFEYFSETQRNKGNFPGRFSGRQFSNSRSEMNVSTLELGDSALYLCASSLHGQNTEAFFGQGTRLTVV.

A remark on this clone: This specimen includes other DNA sequences encoding the same CDR3. This chain uses TRBV7-9 with TRBJ1-6; D gene unclear. Germline values: CDR1 SEHNR, CDR2 FQNEAQ (reference sequence). This CDR3 has 12 residues. The ends were cut back, 2 bases at V and 10 bases at J, with 6 bases in the middle. CDR3 sequence: CASSLSGSPLHF. The CDR3 nucleotides are TGTGCCAGCAGCTTATCCGGGTCACCCCTCCACTTT.

The rearrangement links TRBV27 to TRBJ2-7, with D possibly being TRBD1 (7 bases). Germline V CDR1 and CDR2: MNHEY, SMNVEV (reference sequence). This CDR3 comprises 16 residues. V lost 4 bases to trimming and J lost 4 bases, with 20 bases between them. The CDR3, as DNA: TGTGCCAGCAGTTCCACAGGGGCCCGCGGGACGTACGAGCAGTACTTC. Translated: CASSSTGARGTYEQYF.

The chain recombines TRBV11-2 with TRBJ2-2, with D possibly TRBD2 on 6 matching bases. Germline values: CDR1 SGHAT, CDR2 FQNNGV. This CDR3 spans 16 amino acids. The V gene lost 4 bases and the J gene lost 1 base, with 13 bases spanning the gap. CDR3 region: CASSSTGTLNTGELFF. CDR3 nucleotide sequence: TGTGCCAGCAGCTCCACCGGGACTCTGAACACCGGGGAGCTGTTTTTT.

This chain uses TRBV11-1 with TRBJ2-7; D possibly corresponds to TRBD2 (5 bases). The V end lost 5 bases, the J end lost 5 bases, and 16 bases lay between the germline ends. Germline CDR1 is SGHAT and CDR2 is FQDESV (reference sequence). CDR3 size: 14 residues. The chain's CDR3 is CASSPRTGLHEQYF. CDR3 nucleotides: TGTGCCAGCAGCCCAAGGACGGGGTTGCACGAGCAGTACTTC.

The chain joins TRBV9 to TRBJ2-7; TRBD1 matches at 9 bases. CDR3 length: 15 amino acids. After removal of 0 bases from V and 5 bases from J, the junction contained 6 bases not matched to a gene. Germline CDR1 SGDLS, CDR2 YYNGEE. The DNA for the CDR3 is TGTGCCAGCAGCGTAGAGGGGACAGGGTACGACGAGCAGTACTTC. Translation: CASSVEGTGYDEQYF.

The table lists this clone with a count of one. V and J are TRBV25-1 and TRBJ1-4, with D uncertain. V was trimmed by 2 bases and J by 3 bases, leaving 13 bases between them. Germline loops: CDR1 MGHDK, CDR2 SYGVNS. The length of the CDR3 is 16 residues. CDR3 residues: CASSESRGPSNEKLFF. CDR3 in DNA: TGTGCCAGCAGTGAAAGTAGAGGGCCCTCTAATGAAAAACTGTTTTTT.

This clone was detected only a few times. CDR3 bases: TGTGCCAGCAGCCAAGATAAACGGACTAGCGGATTCACAGATACGCAGTATTTT. Translating gives CASSQDKRTSGFTDTQYF. The V call is TRBV4-2, the J call TRBJ2-3, with TRBD2 identical over 10 bases. Germline V lookup: CDR1 LGHNA, CDR2 YNFKEQ. V dropped 0 bases and J dropped 2; count of bases not matched to a gene: 8. This CDR3 is 18 amino acids long.

This chain joins TRBV7-2 and TRBJ2-7, with unresolved D. CDR3 length: 13 residues. V lost 3 bases, J lost 5 bases, and 11 bases lay in between. Germline V lookup: CDR1 SGHTA, CDR2 FQGNSA. CDR3 coding DNA: TGTGCCAGCAGCTTTCCTCCCCCCGACGAGCAGTACTTC. Amino acids: CASSFPPPDEQYF.